The T cell receptor (beta chain) under discussion was sequenced for a study of blood T cells in healthy people across ages. This CDR3 contains 17 residues. Germline CDR1 is MNHEY and CDR2 is SMNVEV (reference sequence). J was trimmed by 0 bases and V by 6 bases; bases with no gene match: 10. Study-wide results and limits: Long-lived and aged donors differed, with more naive CD4+ cells and higher diversity in the long-lived.

A second PCR, run for about 6 to 12 cycles, used a sample-barcoded 5' primer plus a J-beta primer mix. TCRdb itself ran the 5' RACE reads through MiXCR, one entry per CDR3 protein. Among around 1,800,000 distinct CDR3 sequences, about two fifths were seen once, and the ten largest hold 20% to 25%. As regards this clonotype: Its antigen remains unknown.

This receptor was obtained from a human donor in good health. Sequenced sample: blood. J is TRBJ2-1 and V is TRBV27; 8 nucleotides align to TRBD1. CDR3 loop: CASSLSGGWVSYNEQFF. The DNA for the CDR3 is TGTGCCAGCAGCCTGTCAGGGGGCTGGGTCTCCTACAATGAGCAGTTCTTC.